The following is a T cell receptor beta chain sequence with its context. What it recognizes is unknown. Method: immunoSEQ multiplex PCR; TCRdb's copy keeps in-frame clones and lacks some. The sample shows 30,000 to 45,000 clones, roughly 85% of them seen only once. The data are from a study of T cells in localized non-small cell lung cancer. The germline CDR1 and CDR2 sequences are SNHLY and FYNNEI. Trimming stripped 7 bases from V and 8 bases from J, with 18 bases between. The CDR3 spans 15 residues. Broader study findings: Because only a single region of the tumor was sequenced, heterogeneity remains possible. The highest T cell clonality was in uninvolved adjacent lung, above tumor. There was an association of higher blood T cell density with longer overall survival. Of the top 100 tumor clones, median about 56 were in adjacent lung, approximately 28 among its top 100.

This rearrangement joins TRBV2 to TRBJ1-6, with D perhaps matching TRBD1 (5 bases). The sequences come from peripheral blood, collected before any cancer treatment. The TCR was taken from a woman between 40 and 69 years old with stage I lung adenocarcinoma. In DNA form, the CDR3 reads TGTGCCAGCACCTCGACCCAGCAGGGCTATTCACCCCTCCACTTT. Translating it yields CASTSTQQGYSPLHF. Full variable domain (rest looked up from reference TRBV2 and TRBJ1-6): EPEVTQTPSHQVTQMGQEVILRCVPISNHLYFYWYRQILGQKVEFLVSFYNNEISEKSEIFDDQFSVERPDGSNFTLKIRSTKLEDSAMYFCASTSTQQGYSPLHFGNGTRLTVT.